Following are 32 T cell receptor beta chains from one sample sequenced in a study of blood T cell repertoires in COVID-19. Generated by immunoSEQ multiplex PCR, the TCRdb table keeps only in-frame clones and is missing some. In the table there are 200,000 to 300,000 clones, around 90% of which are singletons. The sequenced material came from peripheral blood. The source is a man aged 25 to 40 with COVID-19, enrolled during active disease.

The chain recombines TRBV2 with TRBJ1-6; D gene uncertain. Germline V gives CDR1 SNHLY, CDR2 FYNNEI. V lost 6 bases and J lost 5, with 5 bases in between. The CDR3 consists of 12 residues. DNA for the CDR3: TGTGCCAGCAGGGGCAATAATTCACCCCTCCACTTT. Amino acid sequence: CASRGNNSPLHF.

The CDR3 DNA is TGCGCCAGCAGCTTGTCCGCGGGAATGGGGGAAAAACTGTTTTTT. Translated, it gives CASSLSAGMGEKLFF. The chain uses TRBV5-1 and TRBJ1-4; D call uncertain. This CDR3 contains 15 residues. The ends were cut back, 1 base at V and 8 bases at J, with 15 bases in the middle. In germline, CDR1 is SGHRS, CDR2 YFSETQ.

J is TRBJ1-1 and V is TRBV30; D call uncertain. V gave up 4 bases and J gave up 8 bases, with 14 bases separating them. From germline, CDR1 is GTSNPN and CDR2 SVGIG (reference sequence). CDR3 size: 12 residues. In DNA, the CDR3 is TGTGCCTGGACCGCAGGCCCCTTCGAAGCTTTCTTT. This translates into CAWTAGPFEAFF.

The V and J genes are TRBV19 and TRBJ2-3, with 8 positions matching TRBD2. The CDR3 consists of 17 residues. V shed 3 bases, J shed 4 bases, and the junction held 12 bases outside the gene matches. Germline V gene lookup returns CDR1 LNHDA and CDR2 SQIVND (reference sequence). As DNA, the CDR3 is TGTGCCAGTAGTATCGTCCTCGGGGGGGCCTATGCAGATACGCAGTATTTT. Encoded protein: CASSIVLGGAYADTQYF.

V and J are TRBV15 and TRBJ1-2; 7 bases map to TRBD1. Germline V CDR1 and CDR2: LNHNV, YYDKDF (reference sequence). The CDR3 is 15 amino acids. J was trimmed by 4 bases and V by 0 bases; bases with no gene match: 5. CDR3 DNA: TGTGCCACCAGCAGAGATCGACAGGGAAGCTATGGCTACACCTTC. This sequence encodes CATSRDRQGSYGYTF.

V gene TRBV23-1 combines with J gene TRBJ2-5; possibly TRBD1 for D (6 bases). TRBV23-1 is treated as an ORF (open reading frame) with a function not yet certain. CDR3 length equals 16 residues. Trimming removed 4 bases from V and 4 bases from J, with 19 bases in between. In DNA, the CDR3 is TGCGCCAGCAGTCCGCGGACAGTGGTTCCTCTAGAGACCCAGTACTTC. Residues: CASSPRTVVPLETQYF.

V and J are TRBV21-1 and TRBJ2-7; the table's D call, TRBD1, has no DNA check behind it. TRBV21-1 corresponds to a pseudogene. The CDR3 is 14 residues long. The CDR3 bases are TGTGCCAGCAGCAACCCCAGGGTAACCTACGAGCAGTACTTC. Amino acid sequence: CASSNPRVTYEQYF.

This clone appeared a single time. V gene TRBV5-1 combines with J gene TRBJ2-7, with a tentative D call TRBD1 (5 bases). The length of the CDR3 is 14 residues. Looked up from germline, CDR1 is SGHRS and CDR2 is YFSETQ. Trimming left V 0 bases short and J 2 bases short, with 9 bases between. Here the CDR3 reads CASSLEGIPYEQYF. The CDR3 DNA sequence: TGCGCCAGCAGCTTGGAGGGGATCCCCTACGAGCAGTACTTC. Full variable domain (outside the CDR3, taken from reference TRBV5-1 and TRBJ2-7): KAGVTQTPRYLIKTRGQQVTLSCSPISGHRSVSWYQQTPGQGLQFLFEYFSETQRNKGNFPGRFSGRQFSNSRSEMNVSTLELGDSALYLCASSLEGIPYEQYFGPGTRLTVT.

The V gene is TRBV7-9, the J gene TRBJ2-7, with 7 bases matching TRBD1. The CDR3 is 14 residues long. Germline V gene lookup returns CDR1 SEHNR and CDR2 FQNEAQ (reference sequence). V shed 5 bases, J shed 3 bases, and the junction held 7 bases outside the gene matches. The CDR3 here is CASSPGTVGYEQYF. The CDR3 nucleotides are TGTGCCAGCAGCCCCGGGACAGTCGGCTACGAGCAGTACTTC.

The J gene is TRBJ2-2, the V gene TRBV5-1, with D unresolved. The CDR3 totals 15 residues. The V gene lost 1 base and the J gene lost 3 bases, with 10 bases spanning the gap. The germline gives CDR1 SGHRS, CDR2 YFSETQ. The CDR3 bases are TGCGCCAGCAGCTTGACTGCGGCAGACACCGGGGAGCTGTTTTTT. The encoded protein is CASSLTAADTGELFF.

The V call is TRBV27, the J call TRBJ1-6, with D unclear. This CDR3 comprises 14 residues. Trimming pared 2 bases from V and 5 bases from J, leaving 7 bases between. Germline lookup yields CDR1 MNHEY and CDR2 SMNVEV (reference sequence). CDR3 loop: CASSLAGNNSPLHF. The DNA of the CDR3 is TGTGCCAGCAGTTTAGCGGGGAATAATTCACCCCTCCACTTT.

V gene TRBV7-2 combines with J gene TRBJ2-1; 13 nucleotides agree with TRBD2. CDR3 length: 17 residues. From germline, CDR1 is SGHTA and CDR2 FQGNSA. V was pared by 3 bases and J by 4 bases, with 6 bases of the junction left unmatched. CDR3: CASSFWTSGGRYNEQFF. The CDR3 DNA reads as TGTGCCAGCAGCTTCTGGACTAGCGGGGGTAGGTACAATGAGCAGTTCTTC. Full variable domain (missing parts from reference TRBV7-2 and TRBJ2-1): GAGVSQSPSNKVTEKGKDVELRCDPISGHTALYWYRQSLGQGLEFLIYFQGNSAPDKSGLPSDRFSAERTGGSVSTLTIQRTQQEDSAVYLCASSFWTSGGRYNEQFFGPGTRLTVL.

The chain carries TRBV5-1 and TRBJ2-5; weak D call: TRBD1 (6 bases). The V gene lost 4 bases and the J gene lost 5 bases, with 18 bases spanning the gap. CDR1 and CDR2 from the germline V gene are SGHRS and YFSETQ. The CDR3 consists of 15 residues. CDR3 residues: CASSGDTQGRETQYF. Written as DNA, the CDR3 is TGCGCCAGCAGCGGGGACACCCAGGGACGGGAGACCCAGTACTTC.

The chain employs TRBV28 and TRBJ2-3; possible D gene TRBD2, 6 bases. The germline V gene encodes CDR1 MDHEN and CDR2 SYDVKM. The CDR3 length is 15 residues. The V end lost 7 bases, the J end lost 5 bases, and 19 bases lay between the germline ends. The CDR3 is CASNSQGGGVDTQYF. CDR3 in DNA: TGTGCCAGCAACTCTCAGGGCGGCGGGGTAGATACGCAGTATTTT.

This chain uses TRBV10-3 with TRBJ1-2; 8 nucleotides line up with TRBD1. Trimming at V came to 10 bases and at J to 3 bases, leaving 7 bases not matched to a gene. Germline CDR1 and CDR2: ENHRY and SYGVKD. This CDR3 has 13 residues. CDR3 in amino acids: CATRDRSHYGYTF. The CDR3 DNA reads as TGTGCCACCCGGGACAGGAGTCACTATGGCTACACCTTC.

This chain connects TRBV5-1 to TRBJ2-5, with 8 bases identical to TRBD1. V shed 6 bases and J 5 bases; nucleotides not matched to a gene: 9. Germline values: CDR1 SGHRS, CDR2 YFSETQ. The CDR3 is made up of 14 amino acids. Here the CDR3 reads CASTRTGRLETQYF. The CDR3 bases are TGCGCCAGCACACGGACAGGGAGGTTGGAGACCCAGTACTTC. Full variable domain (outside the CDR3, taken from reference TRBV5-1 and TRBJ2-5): KAGVTQTPRYLIKTRGQQVTLSCSPISGHRSVSWYQQTPGQGLQFLFEYFSETQRNKGNFPGRFSGRQFSNSRSEMNVSTLELGDSALYLCASTRTGRLETQYFGPGTRLLVL.

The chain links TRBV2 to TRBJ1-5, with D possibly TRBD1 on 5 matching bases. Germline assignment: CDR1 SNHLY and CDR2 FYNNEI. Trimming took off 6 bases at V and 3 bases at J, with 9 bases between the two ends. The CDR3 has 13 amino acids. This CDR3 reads CASRYRINQPQHF. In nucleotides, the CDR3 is TGTGCCAGCAGGTACAGGATCAATCAGCCCCAGCATTTT.

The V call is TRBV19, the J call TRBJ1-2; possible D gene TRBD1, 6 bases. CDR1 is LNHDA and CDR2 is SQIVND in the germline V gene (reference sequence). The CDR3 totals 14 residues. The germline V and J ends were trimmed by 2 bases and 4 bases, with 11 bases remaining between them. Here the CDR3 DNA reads TGTGCCAGTAGTATAACGACAGGAGGCTATGGCTACACCTTC. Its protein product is CASSITTGGYGYTF.

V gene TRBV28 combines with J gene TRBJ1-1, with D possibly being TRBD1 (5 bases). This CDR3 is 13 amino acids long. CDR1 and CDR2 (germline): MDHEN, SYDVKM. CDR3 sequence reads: CAVKDSENTEAFF. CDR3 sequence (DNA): TGTGCTGTAAAAGACAGCGAGAACACTGAAGCTTTCTTT.

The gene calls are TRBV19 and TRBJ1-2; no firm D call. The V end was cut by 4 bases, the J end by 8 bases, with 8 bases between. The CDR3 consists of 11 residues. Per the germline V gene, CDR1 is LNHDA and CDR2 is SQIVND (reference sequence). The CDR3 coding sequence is TGTGCCAGTAGTAGTCCCGGGGGCTACACCTTC. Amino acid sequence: CASSSPGGYTF.

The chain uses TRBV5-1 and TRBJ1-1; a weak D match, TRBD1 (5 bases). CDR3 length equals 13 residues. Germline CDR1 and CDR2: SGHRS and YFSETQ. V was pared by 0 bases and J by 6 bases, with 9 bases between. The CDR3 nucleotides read TGCGCCAGCAGCTTGGACAGGCAACCTGAAGCTTTCTTT. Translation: CASSLDRQPEAFF.

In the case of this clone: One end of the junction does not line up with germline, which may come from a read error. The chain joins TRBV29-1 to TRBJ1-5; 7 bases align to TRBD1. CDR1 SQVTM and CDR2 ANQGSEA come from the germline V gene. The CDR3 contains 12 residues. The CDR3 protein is CSVRDSNRPQHF. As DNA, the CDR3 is TGCAGCGTTCGGGACAGCAATCGGCCCCAGCATTTT.

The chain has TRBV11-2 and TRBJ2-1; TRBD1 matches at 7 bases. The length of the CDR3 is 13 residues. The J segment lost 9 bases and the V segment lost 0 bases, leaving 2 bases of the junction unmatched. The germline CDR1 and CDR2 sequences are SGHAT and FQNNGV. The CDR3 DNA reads TGTGCCAGCAGCTTAGATAGGGACAGTGAGCAGTTCTTC. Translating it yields CASSLDRDSEQFF.

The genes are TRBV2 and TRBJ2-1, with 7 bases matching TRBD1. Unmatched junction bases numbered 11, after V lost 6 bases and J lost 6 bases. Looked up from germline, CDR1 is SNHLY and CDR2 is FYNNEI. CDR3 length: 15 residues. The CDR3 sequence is CASSETGTVSNEQFF. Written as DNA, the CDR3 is TGTGCCAGCAGCGAGACCGGGACAGTTAGCAATGAGCAGTTCTTC.

CDR3 DNA sequence: TGTGCCAGCAGGGAGTCTCTCCGCAACACCATATATTTT. It specifies CASRESLRNTIYF. V gene TRBV6-5 combines with J gene TRBJ1-3; D gene unclear. The V end lost 6 bases, the J end lost 7 bases, and 13 bases lay between the germline ends. The CDR3 contains 13 residues. Germline V gene sequence: CDR1 MNHEY, CDR2 SVGAGI.

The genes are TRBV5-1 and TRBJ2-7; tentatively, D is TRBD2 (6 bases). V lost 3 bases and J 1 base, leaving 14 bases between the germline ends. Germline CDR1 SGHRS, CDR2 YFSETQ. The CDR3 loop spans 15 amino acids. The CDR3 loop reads CASSSLASGSYEQYF. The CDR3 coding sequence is TGCGCCAGCAGCTCCCTAGCGTCGGGATCCTACGAGCAGTACTTC.

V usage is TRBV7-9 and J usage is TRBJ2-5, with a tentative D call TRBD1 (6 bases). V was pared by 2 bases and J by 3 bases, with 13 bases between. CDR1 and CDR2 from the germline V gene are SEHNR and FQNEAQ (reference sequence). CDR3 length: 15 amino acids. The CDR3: CASSLSGRQEETQYF. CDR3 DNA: TGTGCCAGCAGCTTATCTGGGAGACAGGAAGAGACCCAGTACTTC.

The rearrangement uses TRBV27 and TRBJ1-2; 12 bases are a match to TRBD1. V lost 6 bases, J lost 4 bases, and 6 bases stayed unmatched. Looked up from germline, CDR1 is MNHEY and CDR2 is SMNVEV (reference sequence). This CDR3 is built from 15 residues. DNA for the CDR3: TGTGCCAGCAGGGGGACAGGGGGCTGGGGCTATGGCTACACCTTC. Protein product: CASRGTGGWGYGYTF.

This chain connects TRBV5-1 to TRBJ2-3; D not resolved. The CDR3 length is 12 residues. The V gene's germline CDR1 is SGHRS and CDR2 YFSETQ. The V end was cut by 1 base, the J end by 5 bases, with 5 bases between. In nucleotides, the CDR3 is TGCGCCAGCAGCTTGCAGGTAGATACGCAGTATTTT. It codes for CASSLQVDTQYF. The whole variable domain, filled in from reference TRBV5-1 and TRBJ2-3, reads KAGVTQTPRYLIKTRGQQVTLSCSPISGHRSVSWYQQTPGQGLQFLFEYFSETQRNKGNFPGRFSGRQFSNSRSEMNVSTLELGDSALYLCASSLQVDTQYFGPGTRLTVL.

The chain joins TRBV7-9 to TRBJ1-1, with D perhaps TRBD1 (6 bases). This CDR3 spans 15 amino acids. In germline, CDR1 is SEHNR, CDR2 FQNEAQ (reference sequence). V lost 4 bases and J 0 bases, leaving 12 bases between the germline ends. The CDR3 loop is CASSSSTGMNTEAFF. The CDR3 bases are TGTGCCAGCAGCTCCAGTACAGGGATGAACACTGAAGCTTTCTTT. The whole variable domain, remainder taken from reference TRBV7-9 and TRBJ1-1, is DTGVSQNPRHKITKRGQNVTFRCDPISEHNRLYWYRQTLGQGPEFLTYFQNEAQLEKSRLLSDRFSAERPKGSFSTLEIQRTEQGDSAMYLCASSSSTGMNTEAFFGQGTRLTVV.

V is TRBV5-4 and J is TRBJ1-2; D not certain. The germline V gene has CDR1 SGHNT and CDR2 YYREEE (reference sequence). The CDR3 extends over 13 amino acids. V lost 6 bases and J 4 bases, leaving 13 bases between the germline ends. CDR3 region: CASMTAAAYGYTF. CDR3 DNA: TGTGCCAGCATGACGGCCGCGGCCTATGGCTACACCTTC.

The CDR3 sequence is CASSQTGGNGYTF. The CDR3 nucleotides read TGTGCCAGCAGCCAGACAGGGGGCAATGGCTACACCTTC. The chain recombines TRBV6-2 or TRBV6-3 with TRBJ1-2, with TRBD1 identical over 10 bases. Germline trimming cut 6 bases from V and 6 bases from J; bases unmatched to any gene: 4. Germline V gene lookup returns CDR1 MNHEY and CDR2 SVGEGT. The CDR3 has 13 residues.